The present TCR beta chain was sequenced within a study of blood T cell repertoires in COVID-19. Sequencing used immunoSEQ multiplex PCR; TCRdb keeps in-frame clones, though not all of them. This sample has 130,000 to 150,000 clones, with about 85% found just once. Germline V CDR1 and CDR2: LNHDA, SQIVND (reference sequence). The CDR3 runs to 14 residues. V was shortened by 0 bases and J by 6 bases, with 11 bases between the two germline ends. The chain is built from TRBV19 and TRBJ1-2, with D perhaps matching TRBD1 (5 bases). The sequencing sample was made of peripheral blood. The origin of this receptor is a human donor with acute or convalescent COVID-19. The donor label of this sample is uncertain. CDR3 in DNA: TGTGCCAGTAGTATAGAGGAGGGGAGGGATGGCTACACCTTC. Translating gives CASSIEEGRDGYTF.